This is a list of T cell receptor beta chains from one sample in a study of control samples from healthy donors and cancer patients. TCRdb's copy holds only in-frame clones and misses some; the assay was immunoSEQ multiplex PCR. The table has about 160,000 clones, over 95% seen once. The source material was blood. These TCRs come from a woman aged 25 to 39 in good health. CDR3s include the opening cysteine and the closing phenylalanine or tryptophan. Fields, in order: V gene, D gene, J gene, CDR3 protein, CDR3 DNA. The D gene is left open where the match is weak.

TRBV2,TRBD1,TRBJ2-7,CASRQGVSYEQYF,TGTGCCAGCAGACAGGGGGTGTCCTACGAGCAGTACTTC
TRBV5-8,.,TRBJ2-7,CASSLSRGPKSSYEQYF,TGTGCCAGCAGCCTCTCGCGGGGACCAAAAAGCTCCTACGAGCAGTACTTC
TRBV7-9,TRBD2,TRBJ2-7,CASSLEGGDSYEQYF,TGTGCCAGCAGCTTAGAGGGAGGGGATTCCTACGAGCAGTACTTC
TRBV7-3,TRBD2,TRBJ2-2,CASSLPGLAGNTGELFF,TGTGCCAGCAGCCTGCCGGGACTAGCGGGAAACACCGGGGAGCTGTTTTTT
TRBV4-2,TRBD2,TRBJ2-6,CASSQDSARLAGPGANVLTF,TGTGCCAGCAGCCAAGATTCTGCGAGACTAGCGGGGCCTGGGGCCAACGTCCTGACTTTC
TRBV7-3,TRBD2,TRBJ2-5,CASSPGTSGMGETQYF,TGTGCCAGCAGCCCAGGGACTAGCGGGATGGGGGAGACCCAGTACTTC
TRBV6-1,TRBD1,TRBJ2-5,CASSGRWDRGPKETQYF,TGTGCCAGCAGTGGTAGATGGGACAGGGGTCCGAAAGAGACCCAGTACTTC
TRBV15,TRBD2,TRBJ2-3,CASATGAGEATDTQYF,TGTGCCTCCGCGACCGGAGCGGGAGAAGCCACAGATACGCAGTATTTT
TRBV19,TRBD2,TRBJ2-2,CASSIGLAGALVGELFF,TGTGCCAGTAGTATTGGACTAGCGGGAGCTTTGGTCGGGGAGCTGTTTTTT
TRBV6-5,.,TRBJ1-5,CASSLTSNQPQHF,TGTGCCAGCAGCCTGACTAGCAATCAGCCCCAGCATTTT
TRBV19,.,TRBJ2-3,CASSINGVPDTQYF,TGTGCCAGTAGTATAAATGGGGTCCCAGATACGCAGTATTTT
TRBV12-5,TRBD1,TRBJ2-1,CASGLGQGASYNEQFF,TGTGCTAGTGGTTTGGGCCAGGGGGCCTCCTACAATGAGCAGTTCTTC
TRBV5-6,.,TRBJ2-7,CASSLGRRSYEQYF,TGTGCCAGCAGCTTGGGAAGGAGATCATACGAGCAGTACTTC
TRBV5-1,.,TRBJ1-6,CASSLDRPGNSPLHF,TGCGCCAGCAGCTTGGACAGGCCCGGAAATTCACCCCTCCACTTT
TRBV7-9,TRBD1,TRBJ2-7,CASSRTIGTGKEGSYEQYF,TGTGCCAGCAGCCGAACTATTGGGACAGGGAAAGAGGGCTCCTACGAGCAGTACTTC